The 18 T cell receptor beta chains below were found in one sample sequenced in a study of T cell repertoires in cytomegalovirus infection. One entry per CDR3 protein, called by TCRdb with MiXCR from the reads. Among approximately 110,000 distinct CDR3 sequences listed, about 30% were seen once. Their antigens are not known. This material consisted of CD8+ T cells from cultured PBMCs, taken from culture after CMV antigen stimulation. The receptors here all came from a human donor in good health (CMV status not recorded). Some clones in this sample may be carry-over from other donors' samples.

The J gene is TRBJ1-2, the V gene TRBV6-1; no definite D call. There are 15 residues in the CDR3. Germline V lookup: CDR1 MNHNS, CDR2 SASEGT. Trimming removed 4 bases at V and 4 bases at J, with 16 bases between. The CDR3 DNA reads as TGTGCCAGCAGTGGCCCGAGAGGGATTATCTATGGCTACACCTTC. This gives the protein CASSGPRGIIYGYTF.

The rearrangement joins TRBV5-6 to TRBJ2-2; TRBD2 matches at 12 bases. Germline V lookup: CDR1 SGHDT, CDR2 YYEEEE. The CDR3 has 15 residues. The ends lost 4 bases at V and 7 bases at J; junction bases unmatched: 5. In DNA, the CDR3 is TGTGCCAGCAGCCAGCTAGCGGGGGGGCACGGGGAGCTGTTTTTT. It translates to CASSQLAGGHGELFF.

V is TRBV9 and J is TRBJ1-2, with 10 bases lining up with TRBD1. The CDR3 sequence is 14 residues long. V shed 5 bases and J 5 bases; nucleotides not matched to a gene: 6. CDR1 and CDR2 from the germline V gene are SGDLS and YYNGEE. The CDR3 sequence: CASRGGQGGYGYTF. Here the CDR3 DNA reads TGTGCCAGCAGGGGTGGACAGGGGGGATATGGCTACACCTTC.

This chain links TRBV5-1 with TRBJ2-5, with D perhaps matching TRBD2 (5 bases). Germline V gene sequence: CDR1 SGHRS, CDR2 YFSETQ. Trimming left V 4 bases short and J 5 bases short, with 12 bases between. This CDR3 comprises 13 residues. CDR3: CASSPPGYETQYF. CDR3 nucleotides: TGCGCCAGCAGCCCCCCGGGGTATGAGACCCAGTACTTC.

This clonotype was recorded many times. This chain connects TRBV6-1 to TRBJ1-4, with D possibly TRBD1 on 5 matching bases. The CDR3 is 13 amino acids. CDR1 and CDR2 from the germline V gene are MNHNS and SASEGT. The V gene lost 1 base and the J gene lost 7 bases, with 7 bases spanning the gap. CDR3 in amino acids: CASSEGQGEKLFF. CDR3 bases: TGTGCCAGCAGTGAAGGGCAGGGTGAAAAACTGTTTTTT.

The chain joins TRBV11-2 to TRBJ2-6; D is unclear. The ends were cut back, 3 bases at V and 2 bases at J, with 35 bases in the middle. Germline V gene data show CDR1 as SGHAT and CDR2 as FQNNGV. This CDR3 contains 24 residues. CDR3 loop: CASSFRAAPDDLSLTATGANVLTF. CDR3 nucleotide sequence: TGTGCCAGCAGCTTTCGGGCGGCGCCCGACGACTTGAGTCTTACGGCCACTGGGGCCAACGTCCTGACTTTC.

V usage is TRBV7-9 and J usage is TRBJ1-1, with TRBD1 matching over 7 bases. The CDR3 consists of 17 residues. V shed 5 bases, J shed 1 base, and the junction held 13 bases outside the gene matches. In germline, CDR1 is SEHNR, CDR2 FQNEAQ (reference sequence). In nucleotides, the CDR3 is TGTGCCAGCAGCCACAATACAGGGGCCGGCAGGAACACTGAAGCTTTCTTT. Its translation is CASSHNTGAGRNTEAFF. The whole variable domain, remainder taken from reference TRBV7-9 and TRBJ1-1, is DTGVSQNPRHKITKRGQNVTFRCDPISEHNRLYWYRQTLGQGPEFLTYFQNEAQLEKSRLLSDRFSAERPKGSFSTLEIQRTEQGDSAMYLCASSHNTGAGRNTEAFFGQGTRLTVV.

This clonotype showed up just a few times. V usage is TRBV5-1 and J usage is TRBJ2-4; 8 bases align to TRBD1. Germline trimming cut 5 bases from V and 7 bases from J; bases unmatched to any gene: 5. This CDR3 comprises 13 residues. The germline gives CDR1 SGHRS, CDR2 YFSETQ. In DNA form, the CDR3 reads TGCGCCAGCAGTTTTGGACAGGGCAACATTCAGTACTTC. Translation gives CASSFGQGNIQYF.

The chain employs TRBV15 and TRBJ1-1; no reliable D call. The CDR3 is 12 residues long. Germline CDR1 and CDR2: LNHNV and YYDKDF (reference sequence). Trimming pared 6 bases from V and 5 bases from J, leaving 10 bases between. DNA of the CDR3: TGTGCCACCAGAACTACCAATACTGAAGCTTTCTTT. Residues: CATRTTNTEAFF.

The chain uses TRBV6-1 and TRBJ2-7; D is perhaps TRBD1 or TRBD2 (5 bases each). The CDR3 consists of 17 residues. Germline loops: CDR1 MNHNS, CDR2 SASEGT. V lost 7 bases and J 3 bases, leaving 25 bases between the germline ends. The CDR3, as DNA: TGTGCCAGCACCCAAATATCCCTCGGGGCGGCTGACTACGAGCAGTACTTC. Amino acid sequence: CASTQISLGAADYEQYF.

This clonotype was counted ten times or more. This rearrangement joins TRBV7-2 to TRBJ1-1; TRBD1 agrees at 7 bases. From germline, CDR1 is SGHTA and CDR2 FQGNSA. The V gene end was trimmed by 8 bases and the J gene end by 4 bases; junction bases not matched to a gene: 7. The CDR3 sequence is 13 residues long. The CDR3 DNA reads TGTGCCAGCCAGGGGGGATTGGTCACTGAAGCTTTCTTT. Residues: CASQGGLVTEAFF.

There are a few counts of this clonotype. The chain uses TRBV23-1 and TRBJ2-1, with D perhaps TRBD1 (6 bases). TRBV23-1 is placed among ORFs of uncertain function. CDR3 length: 13 residues. The V and J ends lost 0 bases and 10 bases respectively, with 10 bases between them. For the CDR3, the DNA is TGCGCCAGCAGTCAATCGAGGGGGTGGGAGCAGTTCTTC. Residues: CASSQSRGWEQFF.

The genes are TRBV2 and TRBJ1-5, with unresolved D. Trimming shortened V by 6 bases and J by 0 bases, and 9 bases separated the two germline ends. The V gene's germline CDR1 is SNHLY and CDR2 FYNNEI. The CDR3 consists of 14 residues. CDR3 sequence reads: CASRPAYSNQPQHF. Here the CDR3 DNA reads TGTGCCAGCAGGCCCGCCTATAGCAATCAGCCCCAGCATTTT.

The V call is TRBV6-5, the J call TRBJ1-1; possible D gene TRBD1, 6 bases. The CDR3 loop spans 14 amino acids. Trimming removed 1 base at V and 3 bases at J, with 9 bases between. The germline gives CDR1 MNHEY, CDR2 SVGAGI. CDR3 residues: CASSYFSGDTEAFF. For the CDR3, the DNA is TGTGCCAGCAGTTACTTCTCAGGGGACACTGAAGCTTTCTTT.

The CDR3 sequence is CASSLYENTGELFF. DNA for the CDR3: TGTGCCAGCAGCTTATACGAAAACACCGGGGAGCTGTTTTTT. This chain uses TRBV11-1 with TRBJ2-2; D is undetermined. This CDR3 is 14 amino acids long. V gave up 2 bases and J gave up 2 bases, with 6 bases separating them. Germline V CDR1 and CDR2: SGHAT, FQDESV (reference sequence).

The chain is built from TRBV4-1 and TRBJ2-1; D may be TRBD2 (6 bases). The germline gives CDR1 MGHRA, CDR2 YSYEKL. The CDR3 extends over 13 amino acids. V was pared by 3 bases and J by 14 bases, with 17 bases between. The DNA of the CDR3 is TGCGCCAGCAGCCAGCCGGGACTTCAAGGAAAGTTCTTC. Residues: CASSQPGLQGKFF.

This chain connects TRBV27 to TRBJ2-7; perhaps TRBD1 as D (5 bases). This CDR3 is built from 14 residues. The germline V gene has CDR1 MNHEY and CDR2 SMNVEV (reference sequence). The germline V and J ends were trimmed by 6 bases and 1 base, with 13 bases remaining between them. The CDR3 reads CASSDSRRSYEQYF. For the CDR3, the DNA is TGTGCCAGCAGCGACAGTCGTCGGTCCTACGAGCAGTACTTC.

CDR3 region: CASSELQGGAEAFF. The CDR3 DNA sequence: TGTGCCAGCAGTGAATTGCAGGGGGGAGCTGAAGCTTTCTTT. The J gene is TRBJ1-1, the V gene TRBV2; 7 bases align to TRBD1. Germline CDR1 SNHLY, CDR2 FYNNEI. V shed 2 bases, J shed 6 bases, and the junction held 6 bases outside the gene matches. The CDR3 is made up of 14 amino acids.